A selection of T cell receptor beta chains follows, all from one sample in a study of blood T cells in healthy people across ages. MiXCR, applied by TCRdb to the 5' RACE reads, yields one record per CDR3 protein. This table has 780,000 or so distinct CDR3 sequences, roughly 53% appearing once. Input material: blood. The source is an elderly man in good health. Each CDR3 is given with its conserved first and last residue. Each record gives: D gene, V gene, J gene, clone size, CDR3 DNA, CDR3 protein. A D gene is named only where the DNA matches it firmly. Not all rows give a size; the values are once, few, many and, for expanded clones, a class.

.	TRBV10-3	TRBJ2-3	.	TGTGCCATCAGTGAGTCGCTTGCTAGCACAGATACGCAGTATTTT	CAISESLASTDTQYF
TRBD2	TRBV27	TRBJ2-3	.	TGTGCCAGCAGTATCCTAGCGGGAGGCAGCACAGATACGCAGTATTTT	CASSILAGGSTDTQYF
.	TRBV5-1	TRBJ2-5	.	TGCGCCAGCAGCTCCTACTACCAAGAGACCCAGTACTTC	CASSSYYQETQYF
.	TRBV24-1	TRBJ2-3	.	TGTGCCACCAGTGATTTGGGGGTTTCCACAGATACGCAGTATTTT	CATSDLGVSTDTQYF
.	TRBV7-9	TRBJ2-5	few	TGTGCCAGCAGCTTAGGGGAGCGGAGCCAAGAGACCCAGTACTTC	CASSLGERSQETQYF
.	TRBV4-1	TRBJ1-1	.	TGCGCCAGCAGGGGAGGGGACACTGAAGCTTTCTTT	CASRGGDTEAFF
.	TRBV20-1	TRBJ1-1	.	TGCAGTGCTGCGAAGATGAACACTGAAGCTTTCTTT	CSAAKMNTEAFF
TRBD2	TRBV7-2	TRBJ2-3	few	TGTGCCAGCAGACTAGCGGGAGGGACCAGATACGCGTATTTT	CASRLAGGTRYAYF
.	TRBV10-3	TRBJ2-7	.	TGTGCCATCAGTGCGGATAGCGCAAGCTCCTACGAGCAGTACTTC	CAISADSASSYEQYF
.	TRBV24-1	TRBJ1-2	once	TGTGCCACCAGCCCACCCGGGAGGGAAAATGGCTACACCTTC	CATSPPGRENGYTF
.	TRBV5-1	TRBJ2-3	.	TGCGCCAGCTCAAGGGGGGGCTCGATCACAGATACGCAGTATTTT	CASSRGGSITDTQYF
.	TRBV7-9	TRBJ2-3	.	TGTGCCAGCAGCTTATTGCGAGCGGCCACAGATACGCAGTATTTT	CASSLLRAATDTQYF
.	TRBV20-1	TRBJ1-5	once	TGCAGTGCTAGAGACAGGCGCGATCAGCCCCAGCATTTT	CSARDRRDQPQHF
.	TRBV29-1	TRBJ1-1	.	TGCAGCGTTGAAGATGTTTTGAACACTGAAGCTTTCTTT	CSVEDVLNTEAFF
.	TRBV6-1	TRBJ2-1	.	TGTGCCAGCAGTGAGCTTATAGGGGGGACGTCCTACAATGAGCAGTTCTTC	CASSELIGGTSYNEQFF
TRBD1	TRBV7-2	TRBJ1-5	few	TGTGCCAGCAGCTTAGCGGGGGGACAGGGGGCCCAGCCCCAGCATTTT	CASSLAGGQGAQPQHF
.	TRBV2	TRBJ2-3	once	TGTGCCAGCAGTGAAGGCCCCACGAAAGGCAGATACGCGTATTTT	CASSEGPTKGRYAYF
TRBD1	TRBV24-1	TRBJ2-1	.	TGTGCCACCAGTGATTCGGACAGGGTGAAGTGGGATGAGCAGTTCTTC	CATSDSDRVKWDEQFF
.	TRBV21-1	TRBJ1-5	.	TGTGCCAGCAATCGCAGGGCAGGCCAGCCCCAGCATTTT	CASNRRAGQPQHF
.	TRBV7-2	TRBJ2-5	.	TGTGCCAGCAGCTTATTTTCGACTAGTGTAGAGACCCAGTACTTC	CASSLFSTSVETQYF
TRBD1	TRBV29-1	TRBJ1-2	.	TGCAGCGTACGACAGGGGTATGGCTACACCTTC	CSVRQGYGYTF
.	TRBV28	TRBJ1-5	.	TGTGCCAGCAGTTCCCGCCGGGACGCTCAGCCCCAGCATTTT	CASSSRRDAQPQHF
TRBD2	TRBV6-2/TRBV6-3	TRBJ2-1	.	TGTGCCAGCAGTTACCCCCAACTAGCGTCCTACAATGAGCAGTTCTTC	CASSYPQLASYNEQFF
TRBD2	TRBV20-1	TRBJ2-7	many	TGCAGTGCTAGAGATCGGACTAGCGGGAGTTACGAGCAGTACTTC	CSARDRTSGSYEQYF
TRBD1	TRBV30	TRBJ2-7	.	TGTGCCTGGAGTCAGACCGGGACAGGGCGTTACGAGCAGTACTTC	CAWSQTGTGRYEQYF
TRBD2	TRBV11-2	TRBJ2-1	once	TGTGCCAGCAGCTTAGAGGGACTAGCGGGAGATAGGAATGAGCAGTTCTTC	CASSLEGLAGDRNEQFF
.	TRBV28	TRBJ2-6	.	TGTGCCAGTGTCGACGGACAGATAAGGGCCAACGTCCTGACTTTC	CASVDGQIRANVLTF
.	TRBV12-3/TRBV12-4	TRBJ2-5	few	TGTGCCAGCAGTTTTTCCAGCGGCGGTGAGACCCAGTACTTC	CASSFSSGGETQYF
.	TRBV29-1	TRBJ2-3	few	TGCAGCGTTGAAGGGGACCCTAGCGAGAGCCACAGATACGCGTATTTT	CSVEGDPSESHRYAYF
.	TRBV28	TRBJ2-3	.	TGTGCCGCCTTGGGGTTGAACAAAGGGACAGATACGCAGTATTTT	CAALGLNKGTDTQYF
.	TRBV11-1	TRBJ2-3	.	TGTGCCAGCAGCCGGACATCCGCTATCACAGATACGCAGTATTTT	CASSRTSAITDTQYF
.	TRBV20-1	TRBJ1-2	few	TGCAGTGAGGTTGAGGGCTACACCTTC	CSEVEGYTF
.	TRBV24-1	TRBJ2-2	.	TGTGCCACCAGTGATAACACCGGGTCCAGCACCGGGGAGCTGTTTTTT	CATSDNTGSSTGELFF
.	TRBV6-1	TRBJ2-5	.	TGTGCCAGCAGTCATAAGGGGGAGACCCAGTACTTC	CASSHKGETQYF
TRBD1	TRBV10-3	TRBJ1-1	.	TGTGCCATCAGTCCAACAGACAGGGGATTTAACACTGAAGCTTTCTTT	CAISPTDRGFNTEAFF
.	TRBV5-1	TRBJ2-1	.	TGCGCCAGCAGCTTGGGGGACAAGCACAATGAGCAGTTCTTC	CASSLGDKHNEQFF
TRBD1	TRBV2	TRBJ2-5	.	TGTGCCAGCAGGGGACAGGGGGGTTTCAGGGAGACCCAGTACTTC	CASRGQGGFRETQYF
.	TRBV28	TRBJ2-7	few	TGTGCCAGCAGTTTGTCTCGGGGGCCCTCCTACGAGCAGTACTTC	CASSLSRGPSYEQYF
.	TRBV7-9	TRBJ1-1	.	TGTGCCAGCAGCTTAGTTAACGCTGAAGCTTTCTTT	CASSLVNAEAFF
TRBD2	TRBV6-5	TRBJ2-1	.	TGTGCCGGCTCCGGACTAGCGGGAGTCAATGAGCAGTTCTTC	CAGSGLAGVNEQFF
TRBD2	TRBV12-3/TRBV12-4	TRBJ2-7	few	TGTGCCAGCAGCACACTAGCGGGAGGTCTCCGGGGCGACGAGCAGTACTTC	CASSTLAGGLRGDEQYF
.	TRBV5-1	TRBJ2-1	.	TGCGCCAGCAGCTTGGCGGGGGCGGCAATAGCCTACAATGAGCAGTTCTTC	CASSLAGAAIAYNEQFF
TRBD2	TRBV6-6	TRBJ2-1	many	TGTGCCAGCAGTTACTCGGGACTAGCGGGAGTCTACAATGAGCAGTTCTTC	CASSYSGLAGVYNEQFF
TRBD2	TRBV12-3/TRBV12-4	TRBJ2-3	once	TGTGCCAGCAGGAGAGGGTCTAGCGGGAGAGGTTTCGCAGATACGCAGTATTTT	CASRRGSSGRGFADTQYF
TRBD1	TRBV15	TRBJ2-5	.	TGTGCCACCAGCAGCTCATACAGGGGGGAGACCCAGTACTTC	CATSSSYRGETQYF
TRBD2	TRBV7-3	TRBJ2-1	few	TGTGCCAGCAGCTTAGTCCCCGGGACTAGCTTTGAGCAGTTCTTC	CASSLVPGTSFEQFF
.	TRBV28	TRBJ2-1	few	TGTGCCAGCACGTCAGCGGGTGACTTCAGCTCCTACAATGAGCAGTTCTTC	CASTSAGDFSSYNEQFF
.	TRBV7-9	TRBJ2-5	few	TGTGCCAGCAGTCGGCAGCTCCAAGAGACCCAGTACTTC	CASSRQLQETQYF
.	TRBV15	TRBJ1-2	.	TGTGCCACCAGCAGAGATGACTATGGCTACACCTTC	CATSRDDYGYTF
.	TRBV5-1	TRBJ2-7	few	TGCGCCAGCAGCCCGGGGACTCTTTCCTACGAGCAGTACTTC	CASSPGTLSYEQYF
TRBD2	TRBV5-6	TRBJ2-7	few	TGTGCCAGCAGCTGGACTAGCGGGGGCTCCTACGAGCAGTACTTC	CASSWTSGGSYEQYF
.	TRBV7-2	TRBJ2-7	.	TGTGCCAGCAGCCCCCGAGGAACAGGGATCCACCGAGTTCCCTACGAGCAGTACTTC	CASSPRGTGIHRVPYEQYF
.	TRBV3-1	TRBJ1-2	.	TGTGCCAGCAGCCAAGCGGGGGGGGGAGCTAACTATGGCTACACCTTC	CASSQAGGGANYGYTF
.	TRBV20-1	TRBJ1-5	.	TGCAGTGCTCTATACGAGGGTAATCAGCCCCAGCATTTT	CSALYEGNQPQHF
TRBD2	TRBV20-1	TRBJ2-5	.	TGCAGTGCTAGGATTTCTAGCGGTCCAGGGGAGACCCAGTACTTC	CSARISSGPGETQYF
.	TRBV7-6	TRBJ2-7	.	TGTGCCAGCAGCTTAGCGGACGGGGACTCCTACGAGCAGTACTTC	CASSLADGDSYEQYF